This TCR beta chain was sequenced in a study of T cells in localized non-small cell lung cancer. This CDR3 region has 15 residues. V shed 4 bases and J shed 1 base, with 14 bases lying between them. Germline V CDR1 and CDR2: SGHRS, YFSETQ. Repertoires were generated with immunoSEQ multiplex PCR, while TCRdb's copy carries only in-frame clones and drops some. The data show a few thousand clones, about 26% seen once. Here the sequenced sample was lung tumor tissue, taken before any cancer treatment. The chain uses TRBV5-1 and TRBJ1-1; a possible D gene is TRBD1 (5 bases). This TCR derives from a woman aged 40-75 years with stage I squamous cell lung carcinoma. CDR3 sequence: CASSLDPGTNTEAFF. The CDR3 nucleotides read TGCGCCAGCAGCCTCGATCCTGGGACGAACACTGAAGCTTTCTTT.